Reported below is one T cell receptor (beta chain). Its cognate antigen is unknown. The CDR3 sequence is 14 residues long. Germline-derived CDR1 and CDR2 are SGHKS and YYEKEE (reference sequence). The J segment lost 4 bases and the V segment lost 0 bases, leaving 4 bases of the junction unmatched. Sample time point: week 3, after first cycle of checkpoint inhibitor. Samples come from before therapy and from week 3 after the first blockade cycle. The data derive from a study of blood T cell dynamics during melanoma immunotherapy. On the study more broadly: Patients with metastatic melanoma got pembrolizumab or nivolumab-ipilimumab as first-line care.

Study-wide results and limits: Unlike progressors, later disease-control patients had W3 repertoires gaining clonality or diversity.

Every bulk PBMC sample received the same 350 ng of DNA. The method was immunoSEQ multiplex PCR; TCRdb's version includes in-frame clones alone and lacks a portion of them. This sample has about 8,400 clones, with more than 80% found just once. The chain uses TRBV5-5 and TRBJ2-7; 7 bases agree with TRBD1. The source material was blood, sampled from a patient treated with checkpoint blockade. The sequence derives from a human donor with melanoma. The CDR3 loop is CASSLAPRGYEQYF. The CDR3 DNA sequence: TGTGCCAGCAGCTTGGCGCCCAGGGGGTACGAGCAGTACTTC.